This TCR beta chain was recovered during a study of blood T cell repertoires in COVID-19. In the original processing: Scientists estimated how many nucleated cells there were by amplifying reference gene primers. Here immunoSEQ multiplex PCR was the method, and the copy in TCRdb shows in-frame clones only, minus some. V and J calls and clone size come straight from that table; D and trimming were deduced from the DNA. The table has about 320,000 clones, 85% seen once. The length of the CDR3 is 16 residues. CDR1 MNHEY and CDR2 SMNVEV come from the germline V gene (reference sequence). Trimming at V came to 5 bases and at J to 0 bases, leaving 8 bases not matched to a gene. Each participant's cohort was designated according to participant-reported clinical history. It was within 2 weeks before study entry that exposed participants met a COVID-19 case.

The V gene is TRBV27, the J gene TRBJ2-7; 9 bases are a match to TRBD1. This receptor was taken from a woman in her 30s who had been exposed to COVID-19. The sequencing sample was made of PBMCs or T cells enriched from blood (not recorded which). CDR3 bases: TGTGCCAGCAGTCAGATACAGGGGGCTATCTCCTACGAGCAGTACTTC. Amino acids: CASSQIQGAISYEQYF.